Below, 3 T cell receptor beta chains from the same sample are listed, as sequenced in a study of radiotherapy plus CTLA-4 blockade in lung cancer (dated by TCRdb to between 2018 and 2020). The method behind the library was the immunoSEQ multiplex PCR assay. TCRdb retrieved this table from immuneACCESS and kept in-frame rearrangements only. Not all clones are present; in checked studies, unresolved V genes account for under half, and no reason is known for the remainder. In all, the sample holds some 43,000 clones, and roughly 80% of those were seen once. Approximately 3.3% of the sample is in the top ten clones. Sequenced material: peripheral blood, taken from a patient treated with radiotherapy plus ipilimumab. These receptors were obtained from a human donor with non-small cell lung cancer who had stable disease on radiotherapy plus ipilimumab.

The chain combines TRBV19 with TRBJ1-5; tentatively, D is TRBD1 (5 bases). There are 14 residues in the CDR3. V lost 8 bases and J 1 base, leaving 12 bases between the germline ends. The germline V gene has CDR1 LNHDA and CDR2 SQIVND (reference sequence). CDR3 nucleotide sequence: TGTGCCAGTGGTCAGGGTCCAAGCAATCAGCCCCAGCATTTT. Amino acids: CASGQGPSNQPQHF.

This clone was detected once. V gene TRBV29-1 combines with J gene TRBJ2-7; the D gene is possibly TRBD1 (6 bases). V lost 2 bases, J lost 7 bases, and 24 bases lay in between. Germline CDR1 reads SQVTM; CDR2 reads ANQGSEA. This CDR3 is built from 16 residues. In nucleotides, the CDR3 is TGCAGCGTTGAATCGGTAATTGGCTCTGGGACATGGGAGCAGTACTTC. Residues: CSVESVIGSGTWEQYF.

The chain couples TRBV5-6 to TRBJ2-5; D possibly corresponds to TRBD1 (6 bases). Per germline, CDR1 SGHDT and CDR2 YYEEEE. V was pared by 4 bases and J by 4 bases, with 17 bases between. The CDR3 runs to 15 residues. The CDR3 loop reads CASSTPTGFRETQYF. The CDR3, as DNA: TGTGCCAGCAGCACTCCTACAGGGTTCCGAGAGACCCAGTACTTC.